Shown below are 11 T cell receptor beta chains from a single sample sequenced in a study of blood T cell repertoires in COVID-19. Data came from immunoSEQ multiplex PCR; TCRdb stores just in-frame clones and leaves some out. The table includes 150,000 to 200,000 clones, roughly 79% detected once. Sample: peripheral blood. The receptors derive from a woman aged 40-49 years with COVID-19, enrolled during active disease.

The chain is built from TRBV6-5 and TRBJ2-1, with 9 bases fitting TRBD1. CDR1 is MNHEY and CDR2 is SVGAGI in the germline V gene. This CDR3 region has 15 residues. V dropped 7 bases and J dropped 3; count of bases not matched to a gene: 7. The CDR3 DNA is TGTGCCAGCATAGGGACAGGGAGGAACTACAATGAGCAGTTCTTC. Its translation: CASIGTGRNYNEQFF.

The V and J genes are TRBV29-1 and TRBJ2-1, with 7 bases fitting TRBD2. This CDR3 contains 14 residues. The germline V gene has CDR1 SQVTM and CDR2 ANQGSEA. V trimming: 6 bases; J trimming: 0 bases; junction bases outside the gene matches: 5. The CDR3 region has the DNA TGCAGCGTAGGAGCGGGAAGCTCCTACAATGAGCAGTTCTTC. Amino acids: CSVGAGSSYNEQFF.

J is TRBJ2-7 and V is TRBV19; TRBD2 matches 7 bases. The CDR3 contains 12 residues. Trimming removed 1 base from V and 7 bases from J; junction bases left unmatched: 1. The germline CDR1 and CDR2 sequences are LNHDA and SQIVND (reference sequence). The CDR3 protein is CASSIAAGEQYF. The CDR3 region has the DNA TGTGCCAGTAGTATAGCAGCGGGAGAGCAGTACTTC. Together with reference TRBV19 and TRBJ2-7, the CDR3 gives the full variable domain: DGGITQSPKYLFRKEGQNVTLSCEQNLNHDAMYWYRQDPGQGLRLIYYSQIVNDFQKGDIAEGYSVSREKKESFPLTVTSAQKNPTAFYLCASSIAAGEQYFGPGTRLTVT.

The chain uses TRBV29-1 and TRBJ1-1; 8 bases map to TRBD1. This CDR3 is 13 amino acids long. After removal of 7 bases from V and 1 base from J, the junction contained 5 bases not matched to a gene. The germline V gene has CDR1 SQVTM and CDR2 ANQGSEA. The CDR3 protein is CSGHRGKNTEAFF. CDR3 DNA: TGCAGCGGCCACAGGGGGAAGAACACTGAAGCTTTCTTT.

The chain joins TRBV4-1 to TRBJ1-5; D possibly corresponds to TRBD1 (5 bases). V was pared by 4 bases and J by 1 base, with 11 bases between. This CDR3 comprises 15 residues. The germline CDR1 and CDR2 sequences are MGHRA and YSYEKL. CDR3 nucleotides: TGCGCCAGCAGCCTTGGGGGGGTGAGCAATCAGCCCCAGCATTTT. Protein sequence: CASSLGGVSNQPQHF.

The V call is TRBV9, the J call TRBJ2-2; 9 bases are a match to TRBD2. CDR3 length: 15 residues. From germline, CDR1 is SGDLS and CDR2 YYNGEE. The V segment lost 4 bases and the J segment 4 bases; nucleotides outside the gene matches: 5. The chain's CDR3 is CASSSPGLATGELFF. Here the CDR3 DNA reads TGTGCCAGCAGCTCTCCGGGACTAGCCACCGGGGAGCTGTTTTTT.

The rearrangement joins TRBV28 to TRBJ2-7; D call uncertain. The germline CDR1 and CDR2 sequences are MDHEN and SYDVKM. V was clipped by 1 base and J by 4 bases, with 5 bases between them. This CDR3 has 12 amino acids. The CDR3 loop is CASSLLRYEQYF. CDR3 bases: TGTGCCAGCAGTTTATTGAGATACGAGCAGTACTTC.

This clone appeared a few times. The CDR3 sequence: CASRAGGNQPQHF. In nucleotides, the CDR3 is TGTGCCAGCAGGGCAGGGGGCAATCAGCCCCAGCATTTT. The V gene is TRBV12-3 or TRBV12-4, the J gene TRBJ1-5; perhaps TRBD1 as D (6 bases). Trimming removed 6 bases from V and 2 bases from J, with 8 bases in between. CDR3 size: 13 residues.

This clone was detected only once. This chain connects TRBV25-1 to TRBJ2-7; D perhaps matches TRBD1 (6 bases). Germline V gene lookup returns CDR1 MGHDK and CDR2 SYGVNS. This CDR3 comprises 14 residues. Trimming pared 3 bases from V and 0 bases from J, leaving 9 bases between. CDR3 sequence reads: CASSDPRGSYEQYF. DNA of the CDR3: TGTGCCAGCAGTGATCCCAGGGGCTCCTACGAGCAGTACTTC.

The V and J genes are TRBV19 and TRBJ1-2; 7 positions match TRBD1. The junction had 4 bases not matched to a gene; V was cut back by 5 bases and J by 7 bases. The germline V gene has CDR1 LNHDA and CDR2 SQIVND (reference sequence). This CDR3 has 12 amino acids. CDR3 bases: TGTGCCAGTAGTTTACAGGGGTCTGGCTACACCTTC. It is translated as CASSLQGSGYTF.

This clone has more than one count but fewer than ten. J is TRBJ1-5 and V is TRBV6-1; D perhaps matches TRBD1 (5 bases). The germline V gene has CDR1 MNHNS and CDR2 SASEGT. CDR3 length: 15 residues. Trimming removed 2 bases from V and 4 bases from J, with 12 bases in between. CDR3 sequence (DNA): TGTGCCAGCAGTGAATTGGCTGCAGGGAATCAGCCCCAGCATTTT. Translating gives CASSELAAGNQPQHF.